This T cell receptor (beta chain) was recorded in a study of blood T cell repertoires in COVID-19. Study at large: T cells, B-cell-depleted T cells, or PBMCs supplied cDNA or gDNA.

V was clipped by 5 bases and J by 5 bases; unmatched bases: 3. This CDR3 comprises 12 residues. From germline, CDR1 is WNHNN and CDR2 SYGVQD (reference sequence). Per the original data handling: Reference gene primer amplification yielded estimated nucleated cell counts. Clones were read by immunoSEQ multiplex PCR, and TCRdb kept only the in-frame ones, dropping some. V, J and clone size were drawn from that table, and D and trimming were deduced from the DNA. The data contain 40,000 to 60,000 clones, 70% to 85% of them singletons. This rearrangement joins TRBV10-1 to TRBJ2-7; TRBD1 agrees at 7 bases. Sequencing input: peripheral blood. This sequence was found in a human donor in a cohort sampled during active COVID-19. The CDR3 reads CASSSGGDEQYF. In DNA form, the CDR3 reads TGCGCCAGCAGTTCAGGGGGAGACGAGCAGTACTTC.